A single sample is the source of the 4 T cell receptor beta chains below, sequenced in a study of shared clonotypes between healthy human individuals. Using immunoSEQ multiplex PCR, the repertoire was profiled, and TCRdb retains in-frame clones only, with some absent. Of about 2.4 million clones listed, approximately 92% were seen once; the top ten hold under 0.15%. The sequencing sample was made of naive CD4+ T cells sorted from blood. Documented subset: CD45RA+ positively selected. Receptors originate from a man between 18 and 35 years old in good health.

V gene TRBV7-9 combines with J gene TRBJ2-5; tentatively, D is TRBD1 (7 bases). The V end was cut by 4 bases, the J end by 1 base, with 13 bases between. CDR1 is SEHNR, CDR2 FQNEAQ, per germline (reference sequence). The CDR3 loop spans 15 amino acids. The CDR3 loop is CASSSRQGLQETQYF. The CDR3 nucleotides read TGTGCCAGCAGCTCGAGACAGGGACTCCAAGAGACCCAGTACTTC.

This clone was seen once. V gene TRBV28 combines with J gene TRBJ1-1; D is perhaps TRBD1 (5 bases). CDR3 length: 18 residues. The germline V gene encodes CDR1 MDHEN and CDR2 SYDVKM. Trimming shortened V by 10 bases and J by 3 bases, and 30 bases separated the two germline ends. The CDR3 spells CATHDGKGAIKGHTEAFF. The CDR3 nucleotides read TGTGCCACTCATGACGGGAAAGGCGCCATCAAGGGGCACACTGAAGCTTTCTTT. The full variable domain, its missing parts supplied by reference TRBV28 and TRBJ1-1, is DVKVTQSSRYLVKRTGEKVFLECVQDMDHENMFWYRQDPGLGLRLIYFSYDVKMKEKGDIPEGYSVSREKKERFSLILESASTNQTSMYLCATHDGKGAIKGHTEAFFGQGTRLTVV.

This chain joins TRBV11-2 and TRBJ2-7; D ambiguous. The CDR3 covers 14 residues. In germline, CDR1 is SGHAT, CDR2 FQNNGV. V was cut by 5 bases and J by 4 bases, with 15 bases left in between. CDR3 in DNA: TGTGCCAGCAGCGCCCTGGGCGGACCATACGAGCAGTACTTC. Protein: CASSALGGPYEQYF. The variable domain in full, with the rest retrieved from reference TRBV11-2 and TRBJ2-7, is EAGVAQSPRYKIIEKRQSVAFWCNPISGHATLYWYQQILGQGPKLLIQFQNNGVVDDSQLPKDRFSAERLKGVDSTLKIQPAKLEDSAVYLCASSALGGPYEQYFGPGTRLTVT.

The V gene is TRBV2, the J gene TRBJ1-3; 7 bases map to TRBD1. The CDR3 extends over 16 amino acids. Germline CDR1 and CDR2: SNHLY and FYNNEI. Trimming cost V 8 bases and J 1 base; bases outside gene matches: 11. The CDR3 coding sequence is TGTGCCAGCTCCGGGATGGGCAGGGGGTCTGGAAACACCATATATTTT. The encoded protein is CASSGMGRGSGNTIYF.